This T cell receptor (beta chain) was profiled in a study of T cell repertoires in cytomegalovirus infection. Background on the study: Public TCR beta signatures marked donors with CMV infection and the matching HLA. Points from the study as a whole: HLA-C-restricted CMV-specific TCR beta clonotypes were dominant in the ex vivo response. CMV carriers with the relevant HLA were identified by cumulative public TCR beta family frequency.

This clonotype occurred many times. The antigen is unknown. This CDR3 has 14 amino acids. The V and J ends lost 7 bases and 9 bases, in that order; junction bases with no gene match: 9. The germline CDR1 and CDR2 sequences are MDHEN and SYDVKM. TCRdb re-analysed the reads in MiXCR, keeping a single row per CDR3 protein. The sample includes about 680,000 distinct CDR3 sequences, less than 25% of them seen just once. The chain recombines TRBV28 with TRBJ1-5; 10 bases are a match to TRBD1. Specimen: CD8+ T cells from PBMCs. The sequence derives from a human donor in good health (CMV status not recorded). Some clones in this sample may be carry-over from other donors' samples. The CDR3 spells CASKTGTGVWPQHF. The DNA for the CDR3 is TGTGCCAGCAAGACCGGGACAGGGGTTTGGCCCCAGCATTTT.